What follows are 2 T cell receptor beta chains derived from one specimen sequenced in a study of T cells in women clearing cervical HPV infection. Produced via immunoSEQ multiplex PCR; TCRdb's table is partial and in-frame only. The sample totals over 30,000 clones; its top ten clones hold 3.7%. The sequenced sample was blood buffy coat. The receptors shown here come from a woman between 18 and 70 years old with a cervical HPV16 infection that either progressed to CIN3+ or cleared (not recorded which).

A word on this clone: Sequencing ends 3 residues short of the CDR3 end; the germline J gene provides the rest. The rearrangement joins TRBV14 to TRBJ2-7, with 11 bases that match TRBD1. The CDR3 totals 14 residues. Germline loops: CDR1 SGHDN, CDR2 FVKESK. The V gene end was trimmed by 4 bases and the J gene end by 4 bases; junction bases not matched to a gene: 3. The DNA read from the CDR3 is TGTGCCAGCAGCCGTGGGACAGGGGGTTACGAG. Its translation is CASSRGTGGYE. The whole CDR3 is CASSRGTGGYEQYF. The whole variable domain, filled in from reference TRBV14 and TRBJ2-7, reads EAGVTQFPSHSVIEKGQTVTLRCDPISGHDNLYWYRRVMGKEIKFLLHFVKESKQDESGMPNNRFLAERTGGTYSTLKVQPAELEDSGVYFCASSRGTGGYEQYFGPGTRLTVT.

Remarks on this clone: The read comes to an end 3 residues before the CDR3 does, leaving the germline J gene to fill in the end. The V gene is TRBV6-2 or TRBV6-3, the J gene TRBJ1-2; a possible D gene is TRBD1 (6 bases). The V gene lost 6 bases and the J gene lost 5 bases, with 19 bases spanning the gap. In germline, CDR1 is MNHEY, CDR2 SVGEGT. The CDR3 is 15 amino acids. The DNA read from the CDR3 is TGTGCCAGCAGGCAAAGGGCGACAGGCTATTATGGC. Protein: CASRQRATGYYG. The entire CDR3 protein is CASRQRATGYYGYTF.